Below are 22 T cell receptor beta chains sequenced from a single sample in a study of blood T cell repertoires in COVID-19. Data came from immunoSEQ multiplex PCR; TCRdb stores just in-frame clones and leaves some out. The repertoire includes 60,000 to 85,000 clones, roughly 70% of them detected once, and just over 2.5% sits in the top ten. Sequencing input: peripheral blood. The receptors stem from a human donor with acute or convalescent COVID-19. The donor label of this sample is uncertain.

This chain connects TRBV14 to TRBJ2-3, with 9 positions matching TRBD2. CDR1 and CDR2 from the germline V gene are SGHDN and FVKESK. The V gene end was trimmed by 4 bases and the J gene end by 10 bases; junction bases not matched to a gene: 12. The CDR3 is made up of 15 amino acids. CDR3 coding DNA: TGTGCCAGCAGCCCCGGACTAGCGCTAGTCTCTGCGCAGTATTTT. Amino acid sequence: CASSPGLALVSAQYF.

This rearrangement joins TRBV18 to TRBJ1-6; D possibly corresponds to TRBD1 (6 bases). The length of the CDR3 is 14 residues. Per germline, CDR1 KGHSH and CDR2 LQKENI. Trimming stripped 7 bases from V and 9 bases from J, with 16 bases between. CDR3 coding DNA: TGTGCCAGCTTGCAGGCAGGGGTTGGTTCACCCCTCCACTTT. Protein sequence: CASLQAGVGSPLHF.

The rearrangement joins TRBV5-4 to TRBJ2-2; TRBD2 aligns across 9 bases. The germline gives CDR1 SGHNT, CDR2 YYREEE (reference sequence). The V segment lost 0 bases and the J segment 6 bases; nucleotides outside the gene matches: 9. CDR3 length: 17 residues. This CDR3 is CASSLAGSAGGPGELFF. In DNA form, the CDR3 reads TGTGCCAGCAGCTTGGCCGGCTCCGCGGGGGGGCCCGGGGAGCTGTTTTTT.

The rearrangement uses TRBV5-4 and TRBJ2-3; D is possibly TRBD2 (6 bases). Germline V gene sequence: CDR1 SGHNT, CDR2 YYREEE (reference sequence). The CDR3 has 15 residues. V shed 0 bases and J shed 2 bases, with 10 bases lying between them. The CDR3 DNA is TGTGCCAGCAGCTTGGCCGGGGACTTCACAGATACGCAGTATTTT. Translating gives CASSLAGDFTDTQYF.

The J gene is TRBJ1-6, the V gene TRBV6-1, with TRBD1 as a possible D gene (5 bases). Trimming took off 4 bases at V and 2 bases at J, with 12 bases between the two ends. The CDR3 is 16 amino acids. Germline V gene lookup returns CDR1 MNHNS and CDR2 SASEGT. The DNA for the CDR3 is TGTGCCAGCAGTGCACTCGGGGGACCCTATAATTCACCCCTCCACTTT. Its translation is CASSALGGPYNSPLHF.

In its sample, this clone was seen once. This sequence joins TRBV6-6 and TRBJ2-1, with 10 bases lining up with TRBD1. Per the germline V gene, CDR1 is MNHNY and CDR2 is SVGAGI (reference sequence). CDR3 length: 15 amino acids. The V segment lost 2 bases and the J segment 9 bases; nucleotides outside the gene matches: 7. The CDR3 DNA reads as TGTGCCAGCAGTTACCCGACAGGGGGCCTGAGTGAGCAGTTCTTC. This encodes CASSYPTGGLSEQFF.

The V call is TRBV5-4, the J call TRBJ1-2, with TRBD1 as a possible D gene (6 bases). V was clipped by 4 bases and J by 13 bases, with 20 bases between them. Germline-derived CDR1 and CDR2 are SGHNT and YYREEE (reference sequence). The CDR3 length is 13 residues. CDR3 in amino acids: CASSIGTPHFLTF. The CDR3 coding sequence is TGTGCCAGCAGCATCGGGACACCCCACTTCCTCACCTTC.

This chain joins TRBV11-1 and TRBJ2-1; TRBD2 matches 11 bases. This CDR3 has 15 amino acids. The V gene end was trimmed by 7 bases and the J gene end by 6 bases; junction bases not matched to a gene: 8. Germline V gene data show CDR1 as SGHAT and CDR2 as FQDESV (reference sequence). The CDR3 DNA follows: TGTGCCAGCAAGGACACTAGCGGGAGTGTCAATGAGCAGTTCTTC. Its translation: CASKDTSGSVNEQFF. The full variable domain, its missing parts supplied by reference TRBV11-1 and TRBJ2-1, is EAEVAQSPRYKITEKSQAVAFWCDPISGHATLYWYRQILGQGPELLVQFQDESVVDDSQLPKDRFSAERLKGVDSTLKIQPAELGDSAMYLCASKDTSGSVNEQFFGPGTRLTVL.

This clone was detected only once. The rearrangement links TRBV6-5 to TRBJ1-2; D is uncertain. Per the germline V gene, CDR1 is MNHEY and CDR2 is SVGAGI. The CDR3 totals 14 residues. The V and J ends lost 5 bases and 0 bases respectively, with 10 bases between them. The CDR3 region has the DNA TGTGCCAGCAGTCCGCGGAGGACTAACTATGGCTACACCTTC. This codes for CASSPRRTNYGYTF.

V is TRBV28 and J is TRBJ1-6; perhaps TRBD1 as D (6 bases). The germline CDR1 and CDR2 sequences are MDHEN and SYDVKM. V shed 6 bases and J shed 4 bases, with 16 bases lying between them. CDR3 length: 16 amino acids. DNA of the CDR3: TGTGCCAGCAGGCCCGGGACACCGAAGTATAATTCACCCCTCCACTTT. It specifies CASRPGTPKYNSPLHF.

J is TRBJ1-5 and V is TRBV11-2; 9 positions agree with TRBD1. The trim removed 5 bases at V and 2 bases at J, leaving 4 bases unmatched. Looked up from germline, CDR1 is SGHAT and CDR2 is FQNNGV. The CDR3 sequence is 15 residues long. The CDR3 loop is CASSRTGDGNQPQHF. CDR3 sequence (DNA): TGTGCCAGCAGCCGGACAGGGGATGGCAATCAGCCCCAGCATTTT.

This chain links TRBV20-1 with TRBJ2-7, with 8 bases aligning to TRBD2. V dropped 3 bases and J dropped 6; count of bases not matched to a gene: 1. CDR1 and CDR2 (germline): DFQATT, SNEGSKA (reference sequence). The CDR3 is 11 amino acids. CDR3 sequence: CSASGRGEQYF. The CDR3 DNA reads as TGCAGTGCTAGCGGGAGGGGCGAGCAGTACTTC.

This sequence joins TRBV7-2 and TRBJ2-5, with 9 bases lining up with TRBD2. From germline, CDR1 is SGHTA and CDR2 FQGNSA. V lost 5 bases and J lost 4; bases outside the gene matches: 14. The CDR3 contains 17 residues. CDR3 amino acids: CASSGLAGRGGAETQYF. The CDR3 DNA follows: TGTGCCAGCAGCGGGCTAGCGGGGCGAGGGGGGGCAGAGACCCAGTACTTC.

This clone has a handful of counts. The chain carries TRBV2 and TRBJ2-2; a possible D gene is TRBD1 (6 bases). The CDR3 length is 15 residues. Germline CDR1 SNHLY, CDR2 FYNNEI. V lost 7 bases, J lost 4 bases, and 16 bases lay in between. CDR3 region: CASTRPGQITGELFF. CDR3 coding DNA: TGTGCCAGCACCCGCCCTGGACAGATCACCGGGGAGCTGTTTTTT.

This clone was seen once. This CDR3 is CASSPRQGANEQFF. The CDR3 DNA reads as TGTGCCAGCAGCCCGAGACAGGGGGCCAATGAGCAGTTCTTC. The J gene is TRBJ2-1, the V gene TRBV7-6; 10 bases fit TRBD1. Germline V gene lookup returns CDR1 SGHVS and CDR2 FNYEAQ. With V trimmed by 5 bases and J by 6 bases, 4 bases remained unmatched. The CDR3 totals 14 residues.

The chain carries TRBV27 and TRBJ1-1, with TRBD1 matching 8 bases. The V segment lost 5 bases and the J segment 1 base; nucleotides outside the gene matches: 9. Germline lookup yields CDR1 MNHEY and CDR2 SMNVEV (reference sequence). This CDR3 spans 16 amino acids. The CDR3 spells CASSLSRGRGNTEAFF. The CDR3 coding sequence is TGTGCCAGCAGTCTCTCCAGGGGGCGGGGGAACACTGAAGCTTTCTTT.

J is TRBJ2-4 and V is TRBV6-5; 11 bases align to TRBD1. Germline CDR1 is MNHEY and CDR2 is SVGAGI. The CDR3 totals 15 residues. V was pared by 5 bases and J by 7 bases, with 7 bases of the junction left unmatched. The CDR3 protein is CASSPRDRGGNIQYF. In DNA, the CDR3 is TGTGCCAGCAGTCCCCGGGACAGGGGGGGGAACATTCAGTACTTC.

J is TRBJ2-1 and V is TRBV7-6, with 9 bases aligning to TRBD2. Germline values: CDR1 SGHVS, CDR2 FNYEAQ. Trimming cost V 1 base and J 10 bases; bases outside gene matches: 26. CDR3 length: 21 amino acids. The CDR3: CASSLDVRGRLAGVPGGEQFF. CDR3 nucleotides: TGTGCCAGCAGCTTAGATGTAAGGGGGCGGTTAGCGGGAGTACCTGGGGGCGAGCAGTTCTTC.

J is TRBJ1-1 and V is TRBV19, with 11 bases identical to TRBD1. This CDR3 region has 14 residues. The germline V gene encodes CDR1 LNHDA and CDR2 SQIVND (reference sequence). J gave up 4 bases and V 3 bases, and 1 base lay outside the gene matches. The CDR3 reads CASSMDRGRTEAFF. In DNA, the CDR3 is TGTGCCAGTAGTATGGACAGGGGGCGCACTGAAGCTTTCTTT.

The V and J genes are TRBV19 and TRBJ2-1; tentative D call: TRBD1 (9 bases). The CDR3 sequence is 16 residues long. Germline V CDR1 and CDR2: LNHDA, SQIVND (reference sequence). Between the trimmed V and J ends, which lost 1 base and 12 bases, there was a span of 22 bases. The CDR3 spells CASSIGGTGSGGAQFF. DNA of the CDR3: TGTGCCAGTAGTATAGGTGGGACAGGGTCGGGGGGGGCGCAGTTCTTC.

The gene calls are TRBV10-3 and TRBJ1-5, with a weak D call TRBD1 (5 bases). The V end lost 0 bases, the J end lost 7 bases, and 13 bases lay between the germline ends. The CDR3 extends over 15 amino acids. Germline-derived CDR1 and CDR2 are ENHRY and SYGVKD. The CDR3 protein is CAISESTGAGQPQHF. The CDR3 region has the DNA TGTGCCATCAGTGAGTCGACTGGGGCCGGGCAGCCCCAGCATTTT.

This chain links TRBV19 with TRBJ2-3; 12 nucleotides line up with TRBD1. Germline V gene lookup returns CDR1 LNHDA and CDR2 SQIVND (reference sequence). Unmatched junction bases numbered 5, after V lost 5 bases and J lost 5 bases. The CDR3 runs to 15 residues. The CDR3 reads CASSWDRGQEDTQYF. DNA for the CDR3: TGTGCCAGTAGTTGGGACAGGGGGCAGGAAGATACGCAGTATTTT.